This T cell receptor (beta chain) was sequenced in a study of blood T cell repertoires in COVID-19. Study background: The study drew acute and convalescent COVID-19 samples from the United States, Italy and Spain. Sample material is recorded as cDNA or gDNA derived from T cells, B-cell-depleted T cells, or PBMCs.

Source study methods: Reference gene primers were amplified, and this amplification served to estimate nucleated cell counts. Some clones are missing from TCRdb's copy, which holds only in-frame ones; the method was immunoSEQ multiplex PCR. V, J and clone size derive from that table, while D and trimming were established from the DNA sequence. The sample includes roughly 73,000 clones, around 70% of them seen just once. The CDR3 is made up of 17 amino acids. The germline V gene has CDR1 SGHRS and CDR2 YFSETQ. Losses at the gene ends were 2 bases for V and 6 bases for J; bases not matched to a gene: 14. This clone is medium-sized in the sample.

The material sequenced was peripheral blood. This TCR derives from a man in his 70s with acute or convalescent COVID-19. This chain uses TRBV5-1 with TRBJ2-7; 10 nucleotides line up with TRBD2. This CDR3 is CASSFVTGLAGAGEQYF. CDR3 bases: TGCGCCAGCAGCTTCGTGACGGGGCTAGCGGGAGCCGGCGAGCAGTACTTC.